This T cell receptor beta chain was recorded in a study of blood T cell repertoires in COVID-19. Deletions cut 0 bases from V and 8 bases from J, with 14 bases between. Germline-derived CDR1 and CDR2 are SGHRS and YFSETQ. CDR3 length equals 14 residues. Source study methods: Reference gene primers were amplified, and this amplification served to estimate nucleated cell counts. Only in-frame clones appear in the TCRdb table, and some are missing; sequencing was by immunoSEQ multiplex PCR. That table is the source of V, J and clone size, and D and trimming were worked out from the DNA. The sample contains about 58,000 clones, 78% of which appear only once.

The sequence was obtained from a human donor in a cohort sampled during active COVID-19. Input material: peripheral blood. The rearrangement uses TRBV5-1 and TRBJ1-2, with a possible D match to TRBD1 (6 bases). Written as DNA, the CDR3 is TGCGCCAGCAGCTTGGAGCAGGGGTTAGGCGGCTACACCTTC. This translates into CASSLEQGLGGYTF.